The rows below give T cell receptor beta chains drawn from one sample of a study of neoadjuvant anti-PD-1 for oral cavity cancer. The table came from immunoSEQ multiplex PCR; TCRdb's copy has only in-frame clones and leaves some out. This sample carries approximately 13,000 clones, around three quarters of them seen once, and the ten largest clones take roughly 3.2%. The specimen comprised PBMCs, sampled after nivolumab (anti-PD-1) treatment. These TCRs come from a person aged 40-85 years with oral cavity squamous cell carcinoma. Each CDR3 is given with its conserved first and last residue.

v_call	j_call	cdr3_aa
TRBV9	TRBJ2-7	CASSVNGNEQYF
TRBV28	TRBJ1-1	CASSLQWNTEAFF
TRBV27	TRBJ1-4	CASSLDSGEAYEKLFF
TRBV6-1	TRBJ2-7	CASDTLAKQYF
TRBV5-1	TRBJ2-7	CASSLLGELHEQYF
TRBV5-1	TRBJ2-3	CASSLGGFTDTQYF
TRBV28	TRBJ2-7	CASRRQGSSYEQYF
TRBV11-2	TRBJ2-2	CASSSGQGDTGELFF
TRBV11-1	TRBJ2-7	CASSSTGSSYEQYF
TRBV5-5	TRBJ1-5	CASSFGTTGNQPQHF
TRBV11-2	TRBJ2-3	CASRRGISADTQYF
TRBV7-8	TRBJ2-1	CASSPGQGTSGSGHEQFF
TRBV10-1	TRBJ2-1	CASSEPGLDEQFF
TRBV11-1	TRBJ2-4	CASSPEGGRSKNIQYF
TRBV5-5	TRBJ1-1	CASSLLKGASTEAFF
TRBV10-3	TRBJ1-3	CAIRDSSGNTIYF